The next 8 T cell receptor beta chains were all read from a single sample in a study of shared clonotypes between healthy human individuals. Sequencing used immunoSEQ multiplex PCR; TCRdb keeps in-frame clones, though not all of them. The sample shows over 2 million clones, 85% to 95% of them seen only once. Specimen: naive CD4+ T cells from PBMCs. As for subset: CD45RA+ positively selected. The source of these receptors is a man younger than 30 in good health. Some clones in this sample may be carry-over from other donors' samples.

The chain uses TRBV29-1 and TRBJ2-3, with D perhaps TRBD2 (6 bases). The CDR3 runs to 13 residues. Germline V gene sequence: CDR1 SQVTM, CDR2 ANQGSEA. The V and J ends lost 7 bases and 0 bases respectively, with 11 bases between them. CDR3 residues: CSAGGTSTDTQYF. CDR3 DNA sequence: TGCAGCGCTGGTGGGACTAGCACAGATACGCAGTATTTT.

The rearrangement joins TRBV11-2 to TRBJ2-7, with D perhaps matching TRBD1 (5 bases). Germline CDR1 reads SGHAT; CDR2 reads FQNNGV. Trimming stripped 1 base from V and 3 bases from J, with 10 bases between. The CDR3 is 14 residues long. The CDR3 sequence: CASSLAARDYEQYF. CDR3 coding DNA: TGTGCCAGCAGCTTAGCGGCCAGGGACTACGAGCAGTACTTC.

The V and J genes are TRBV4-2 and TRBJ1-5; D unclear. Between the trimmed V and J ends, which lost 1 base and 0 bases, there was a span of 13 bases. The CDR3 is 17 residues long. CDR1 and CDR2 from the germline V gene are LGHNA and YNFKEQ. CDR3 in amino acids: CASSQAGRSLSNQPQHF. The CDR3 DNA reads TGTGCCAGCAGCCAAGCCGGACGAAGCCTTAGCAATCAGCCCCAGCATTTT.

The chain joins TRBV5-1 to TRBJ2-5; 12 positions match TRBD2. V was pared by 6 bases and J by 5 bases, with 5 bases of the junction left unmatched. Germline CDR1 reads SGHRS; CDR2 reads YFSETQ. CDR3 length: 14 amino acids. Written as DNA, the CDR3 is TGCGCCAGCATAATGACTAGCGGGAGTGAGACCCAGTACTTC. Translation gives CASIMTSGSETQYF.

This clone was observed once. J is TRBJ2-7 and V is TRBV7-9; D is uncertain. This CDR3 is built from 12 residues. Trimming removed 6 bases from V and 4 bases from J, with 10 bases in between. Germline assignment: CDR1 SEHNR and CDR2 FQNEAQ (reference sequence). The CDR3 DNA sequence: TGTGCCAGCAGTTCAGATGGTTACGAGCAGTACTTC. As protein: CASSSDGYEQYF.

V is TRBV19 and J is TRBJ2-1, with a weak D call TRBD1 (6 bases). The ends were cut back, 6 bases at V and 1 base at J, with 10 bases in the middle. In germline, CDR1 is LNHDA, CDR2 SQIVND (reference sequence). The length of the CDR3 is 14 residues. CDR3 DNA: TGTGCCAGTAGAAGGACAGCTTCCTACAATGAGCAGTTCTTC. As protein: CASRRTASYNEQFF.

The genes are TRBV29-1 and TRBJ2-3, with D possibly TRBD1 on 5 matching bases. The germline CDR1 and CDR2 sequences are SQVTM and ANQGSEA. This CDR3 has 13 residues. The CDR3 DNA reads TGCAGTCTCCAGGGTATTGTCACAGATACGCAGTATTTT. Protein product: CSLQGIVTDTQYF.

J is TRBJ2-1 and V is TRBV27, with TRBD2 matching 12 bases. The germline V gene encodes CDR1 MNHEY and CDR2 SMNVEV (reference sequence). The CDR3 sequence is 15 residues long. V lost 5 bases, J lost 8 bases, and 7 bases stayed unmatched. As DNA, the CDR3 is TGTGCCAGCAGTGGGTTGGCTAGCGGGAGGGATGAGCAGTTCTTC. The encoded protein is CASSGLASGRDEQFF.